The 29 T cell receptor beta chains listed next were all sequenced from one sample in a study of cytomegalovirus exposure and HLA in healthy donors. Amplification used 60 Vbeta primers and 13 Jbeta primers. Assay used: immunoSEQ multiplex PCR; TCRdb lists only in-frame clones, some missing. The sample holds under 150,000 clones, 82% seen once. Sequenced input: PBMCs. The receptors here all came from a boy aged 10-17 years in good health and CMV-seronegative.

The J gene is TRBJ2-3, the V gene TRBV7-2; TRBD2 matches at 12 bases. With 1 base clipped from V and 7 bases from J, the junction kept 6 bases outside the gene matches. CDR1 SGHTA and CDR2 FQGNSA come from the germline V gene. The CDR3 runs 16 residues. CDR3 sequence: CASSLVTSGSGNTQYF. The CDR3 bases are TGTGCCAGCAGCTTAGTGACTAGCGGGAGCGGAAATACGCAGTATTTT. The variable domain in full, completed from reference TRBV7-2 and TRBJ2-3, reads GAGVSQSPSNKVTEKGKDVELRCDPISGHTALYWYRQSLGQGLEFLIYFQGNSAPDKSGLPSDRFSAERTGGSVSTLTIQRTQQEDSAVYLCASSLVTSGSGNTQYFGPGTRLTVL.

The chain links TRBV29-1 to TRBJ2-7; 7 positions match TRBD2. J gave up 0 bases and V 2 bases, and 7 bases lay outside the gene matches. The CDR3 consists of 15 residues. Germline loops: CDR1 SQVTM, CDR2 ANQGSEA. Here the CDR3 DNA reads TGCAGCGTTGAACGGGCTAGCGGTAGCTCCTACGAGCAGTACTTC. Translating it yields CSVERASGSSYEQYF.

V gene TRBV7-9 combines with J gene TRBJ2-7, with TRBD2 identical over 13 bases. The CDR3 totals 16 residues. The V gene end was trimmed by 10 bases and the J gene end by 3 bases; junction bases not matched to a gene: 12. Germline CDR1 SEHNR, CDR2 FQNEAQ (reference sequence). The DNA for the CDR3 is TGTGCCACGGAGGGGACTAGCGGGACGTCGTACTACGAGCAGTACTTC. Translated, it gives CATEGTSGTSYYEQYF.

This clone has only one observation. The rearrangement joins TRBV5-4 to TRBJ2-1; 12 bases map to TRBD2. With 0 bases clipped from V and 15 bases from J, the junction kept 10 bases outside the gene matches. Germline V gives CDR1 SGHNT, CDR2 YYREEE (reference sequence). CDR3 length: 15 amino acids. The CDR3 DNA follows: TGTGCCAGCAGCTTGGGAGGGCTAGCGGGGGGGGTTGGGTTCTTC. This encodes CASSLGGLAGGVGFF.

V gene TRBV4-3 combines with J gene TRBJ2-1; 8 bases map to TRBD2. This CDR3 region has 16 residues. Germline CDR1 and CDR2: LGHNA and YSLEER. Unmatched junction bases numbered 9, after V lost 3 bases and J lost 5 bases. The CDR3 loop is CASSHISGSSNNEQFF. As DNA, the CDR3 is TGCGCCAGCAGCCACATAAGCGGGAGTAGCAACAATGAGCAGTTCTTC.

The rearrangement joins TRBV29-1 to TRBJ2-3; D is unclear. The CDR3 totals 15 residues. The V end lost 5 bases, the J end lost 0 bases, and 15 bases lay between the germline ends. The germline CDR1 and CDR2 sequences are SQVTM and ANQGSEA. The CDR3 protein is CSVPKFGQSTDTQYF. The CDR3 nucleotides read TGCAGCGTTCCGAAGTTTGGCCAGAGCACAGATACGCAGTATTTT.

The CDR3 bases are TGCGCCAGCAGCCCCGAACCGGAGGGCACTGAAGCTTTCTTT. It encodes CASSPEPEGTEAFF. The rearrangement joins TRBV5-1 to TRBJ1-1; D is undetermined. Per the germline V gene, CDR1 is SGHRS and CDR2 is YFSETQ. Trimming took 4 bases from V and 4 from J, leaving 14 bases between them. The CDR3 contains 14 residues.

The chain carries TRBV20-1 and TRBJ2-7; D unresolved. This CDR3 comprises 11 residues. Germline V gene data show CDR1 as DFQATT and CDR2 as SNEGSKA (reference sequence). V shed 6 bases and J shed 3 bases, with 9 bases lying between them. Here the CDR3 DNA reads TGCAGTGCCGTACTCTACTACGAGCAGTACTTC. This translates into CSAVLYYEQYF.

The chain is built from TRBV29-1 and TRBJ2-7, with 10 bases that match TRBD2. The CDR3 is made up of 15 amino acids. V gave up 2 bases and J gave up 6 bases; unmatched junction bases: 10. Looked up from germline, CDR1 is SQVTM and CDR2 is ANQGSEA. In DNA form, the CDR3 reads TGCAGCGTTGAACCGGGGCTAGCGGGAGAAGGCGAGCAGTACTTC. Amino acid sequence: CSVEPGLAGEGEQYF.

The chain employs TRBV5-4 and TRBJ1-1; 7 nucleotides align to TRBD1. The CDR3 has 14 amino acids. Germline CDR1 reads SGHNT; CDR2 reads YYREEE (reference sequence). The J segment lost 2 bases and the V segment lost 4 bases, leaving 5 bases of the junction unmatched. CDR3: CASSPGQANTEAFF. The CDR3, as DNA: TGTGCCAGCAGCCCCGGACAGGCAAACACTGAAGCTTTCTTT.

The chain is built from TRBV30 and TRBJ1-2; 8 bases agree with TRBD1. Losses at the gene ends were 2 bases for V and 3 bases for J; bases not matched to a gene: 14. Germline V gene data show CDR1 as GTSNPN and CDR2 as SVGIG (reference sequence). The CDR3 sequence is 17 residues long. CDR3 sequence: CAWSPFPRDRRDYGYTF. CDR3 nucleotides: TGTGCCTGGAGTCCTTTTCCCCGGGACAGGCGGGACTATGGCTACACCTTC. Looking up the rest from reference TRBV30 and TRBJ1-2 gives the full variable domain: SQTIHQWPATLVQPVGSPLSLECTVEGTSNPNLYWYRQAAGRGLQLLFYSVGIGQISSEVPQNLSASRPQDRQFILSSKKLLLSDSGFYLCAWSPFPRDRRDYGYTFGSGTRLTVV.

The J gene is TRBJ1-4, the V gene TRBV15; D perhaps matches TRBD1 (5 bases). This CDR3 contains 15 residues. In germline, CDR1 is LNHNV, CDR2 YYDKDF (reference sequence). The V gene lost 1 base and the J gene lost 2 bases, with 8 bases spanning the gap. The CDR3 region has the DNA TGTGCCACCAGCAGAGGGGGCGAGACTAATGAAAAACTGTTTTTT. Protein product: CATSRGGETNEKLFF. The variable domain in full, completed from reference TRBV15 and TRBJ1-4, reads DAMVIQNPRYQVTQFGKPVTLSCSQTLNHNVMYWYQQKSSQAPKLLFHYYDKDFNNEADTPDNFQSRRPNTSFCFLDIRSPGLGDTAMYLCATSRGGETNEKLFFGSGTQLSVL.

V and J are TRBV15 and TRBJ2-7; 7 bases fit TRBD2. This CDR3 contains 20 residues. CDR1 LNHNV and CDR2 YYDKDF come from the germline V gene (reference sequence). After removal of 1 base from V and 4 bases from J, the junction contained 22 bases not matched to a gene. CDR3: CATSRGGWQGGSGTPYEQYF. DNA of the CDR3: TGTGCCACCAGCAGAGGCGGTTGGCAGGGAGGGAGCGGGACCCCTTACGAGCAGTACTTC.

This chain links TRBV4-3 with TRBJ2-7; perhaps TRBD2 as D (5 bases). The germline V gene has CDR1 LGHNA and CDR2 YSLEER. This CDR3 is 15 amino acids long. V lost 0 bases and J lost 7, with 16 bases in between. The CDR3 is CASSQDRARRGEQYF. The DNA of the CDR3 is TGCGCCAGCAGCCAAGATAGGGCTCGCCGCGGGGAGCAGTACTTC.

The gene calls are TRBV11-3 and TRBJ2-7; D is possibly TRBD2 (6 bases). This CDR3 contains 13 residues. Trimming took 2 bases from V and 6 from J, leaving 11 bases between them. Germline lookup yields CDR1 SGHNT and CDR2 YENEEA. CDR3 amino acids: CASSLTRDGEQYF. The DNA of the CDR3 is TGTGCCAGCAGCTTAACGCGGGACGGCGAGCAGTACTTC. Variable domain in full (rest from reference TRBV11-3 and TRBJ2-7): EAGVVQSPRYKIIEKKQPVAFWCNPISGHNTLYWYLQNLGQGPELLIRYENEEAVDDSQLPKDRFSAERLKGVDSTLKIQPAELGDSAVYLCASSLTRDGEQYFGPGTRLTVT.

V usage is TRBV6-1 and J usage is TRBJ2-5; 10 bases fit TRBD1. The ends lost 3 bases at V and 2 bases at J; junction bases unmatched: 6. This CDR3 is 16 amino acids long. The germline V gene has CDR1 MNHNS and CDR2 SASEGT. Written as DNA, the CDR3 is TGTGCCAGCAGTGAGAGAGGGACAGGGGTTCAAGAGACCCAGTACTTC. This gives the protein CASSERGTGVQETQYF.

The chain carries TRBV30 and TRBJ1-5; TRBD1 agrees at 7 bases. The CDR3 extends over 14 amino acids. CDR1 and CDR2 (germline): GTSNPN, SVGIG (reference sequence). V gave up 6 bases and J gave up 5 bases; unmatched junction bases: 10. This chain's CDR3 is CACAEGAFHQPQHF. Written as DNA, the CDR3 is TGTGCCTGCGCGGAGGGGGCCTTTCATCAGCCCCAGCATTTT.

The genes are TRBV9 and TRBJ2-3; perhaps TRBD2 as D (5 bases). V lost 0 bases and J 0 bases, leaving 8 bases between the germline ends. Germline CDR1 SGDLS, CDR2 YYNGEE. CDR3 length: 15 residues. The CDR3 DNA follows: TGTGCCAGCAGCGTAGGGACTTTAAGCACAGATACGCAGTATTTT. It codes for CASSVGTLSTDTQYF. Looking up the rest from reference TRBV9 and TRBJ2-3 gives the full variable domain: DSGVTQTPKHLITATGQRVTLRCSPRSGDLSVYWYQQSLDQGLQFLIQYYNGEERAKGNILERFSAQQFPDLHSELNLSSLELGDSALYFCASSVGTLSTDTQYFGPGTRLTVL.

Only a few counts were recorded for this clone. V is TRBV7-2 and J is TRBJ2-7, with TRBD1 identical over 7 bases. Germline CDR1 SGHTA, CDR2 FQGNSA. The CDR3 contains 13 residues. Trimming took 5 bases from V and 2 from J; bases not matched to a gene: 3. CDR3 DNA sequence: TGTGCCAGCAGCACCCAGGGGGCCTACGAGCAGTACTTC. This sequence encodes CASSTQGAYEQYF.

This clone was seen more than once but under ten times. The chain couples TRBV7-9 to TRBJ2-1; D not resolved. CDR1 SEHNR and CDR2 FQNEAQ come from the germline V gene (reference sequence). CDR3 length: 12 amino acids. The V gene lost 4 bases and the J gene lost 5 bases, with 6 bases spanning the gap. The CDR3 protein is CASSSTNNEQFF. DNA of the CDR3: TGTGCCAGCAGCTCAACAAACAATGAGCAGTTCTTC.

This rearrangement joins TRBV4-1 to TRBJ2-7; 12 bases match TRBD2. The V gene end was trimmed by 0 bases and the J gene end by 5 bases; junction bases not matched to a gene: 5. The CDR3 length is 16 residues. Germline values: CDR1 MGHRA, CDR2 YSYEKL. The CDR3 sequence: CASSQDRTSGAHEQYF. CDR3 DNA sequence: TGCGCCAGCAGCCAAGATCGGACTAGCGGGGCCCACGAGCAGTACTTC.

The CDR3: CAWSGGPYEQYF. CDR3 nucleotide sequence: TGTGCCTGGAGTGGGGGGCCTTACGAGCAGTACTTC. The chain employs TRBV30 and TRBJ2-7, with D maybe TRBD1 (6 bases). The V end lost 1 base, the J end lost 4 bases, and 8 bases lay between the germline ends. The CDR3 is 12 residues long. The germline CDR1 and CDR2 sequences are GTSNPN and SVGIG (reference sequence).

The V and J genes are TRBV5-4 and TRBJ2-1; 10 positions match TRBD2. Germline V gene sequence: CDR1 SGHNT, CDR2 YYREEE (reference sequence). The CDR3 consists of 15 residues. V trimming: 3 bases; J trimming: 7 bases; junction bases outside the gene matches: 7. CDR3 in amino acids: CASSSQREGLNEQFF. The CDR3 region has the DNA TGTGCCAGCAGCTCCCAGCGGGAGGGCCTTAATGAGCAGTTCTTC.

V gene TRBV12-5 combines with J gene TRBJ2-7; 11 positions match TRBD2. CDR1 is LGHNT, CDR2 FRNRAP, per germline. The CDR3 length is 18 residues. V trimming: 1 base; J trimming: 0 bases; junction bases outside the gene matches: 8. CDR3 sequence (DNA): TGTGCTAGTGGTTTGGCTTGGGGGACTAGCGGTAGCTCCTACGAGCAGTACTTC. This gives the protein CASGLAWGTSGSSYEQYF. Filled out from reference TRBV12-5 and TRBJ2-7, the complete variable domain reads DARVTQTPRHKVTEMGQEVTMRCQPILGHNTVFWYRQTMMQGLELLAYFRNRAPLDDSGMPKDRFSAEMPDATLATLKIQPSEPRDSAVYFCASGLAWGTSGSSYEQYFGPGTRLTVT.

J is TRBJ1-4 and V is TRBV5-1; no reliable D call. V shed 2 bases and J shed 0 bases, with 5 bases lying between them. CDR1 SGHRS and CDR2 YFSETQ come from the germline V gene. The CDR3 is 14 residues long. The CDR3 protein is CASSFSPTNEKLFF. The CDR3 DNA is TGCGCCAGCAGCTTCAGTCCAACTAATGAAAAACTGTTTTTT.

This sequence joins TRBV29-1 and TRBJ2-1, with 8 bases aligning to TRBD1. The CDR3 is made up of 12 amino acids. J was trimmed by 9 bases and V by 3 bases; bases with no gene match: 4. CDR1 is SQVTM and CDR2 is ANQGSEA in the germline V gene. The CDR3 DNA is TGCAGCGTTGAGGACAGGGCGGGTGAGCAGTTCTTC. Translating gives CSVEDRAGEQFF.

This clone appeared once. The chain links TRBV5-5 to TRBJ2-7; 7 bases agree with TRBD1. The CDR3 contains 14 residues. V lost 3 bases, J lost 2 bases, and 5 bases stayed unmatched. Germline V gene lookup returns CDR1 SGHKS and CDR2 YYEKEE (reference sequence). The DNA of the CDR3 is TGTGCCAGCAGCTCCCCCGGGACAGCCTACGAGCAGTACTTC. Translated: CASSSPGTAYEQYF.

This rearrangement joins TRBV4-1 to TRBJ2-7; TRBD1 might be the D (6 bases). This CDR3 spans 16 amino acids. Between the trimmed V and J ends, which lost 4 bases and 1 base, there was a span of 17 bases. Germline V CDR1 and CDR2: MGHRA, YSYEKL. The CDR3 nucleotides read TGCGCCAGCAGCCCCGCCCCGCTCAGGGGATCCTACGAGCAGTACTTC. It yields the protein CASSPAPLRGSYEQYF.

V gene TRBV10-3 combines with J gene TRBJ2-2; 9 bases fit TRBD2. The V gene's germline CDR1 is ENHRY and CDR2 SYGVKD. The CDR3 is made up of 14 amino acids. Unmatched junction bases numbered 4, after V lost 10 bases and J lost 1 base. For the CDR3, the DNA is TGTGCCACCAAAGCGGGGGGGAACACCGGGGAGCTGTTTTTT. It encodes CATKAGGNTGELFF.